This T cell receptor (beta chain) appears in the sequencing data of a study of neurological immune-mediated disorders. TCRdb ran MiXCR on the 5' RACE reads and lists one entry per CDR3 protein. The table includes around 13,000 distinct CDR3 sequences, about 10% detected once. CDR1 SEHNR and CDR2 FQNEAQ come from the germline V gene (reference sequence). This CDR3 has 17 amino acids. J gave up 0 bases and V 8 bases, and 12 bases lay outside the gene matches. This clonotype has a single count. V gene TRBV7-9 combines with J gene TRBJ2-5; TRBD2 matches at 10 bases. The receptor comes from a woman between 40 and 55 years old in good health. Input material: PBMCs. The CDR3 protein is CASRGIALAGNQETQYF. In nucleotides, the CDR3 is TGTGCCAGCCGCGGGATCGCACTAGCGGGAAACCAAGAGACCCAGTACTTC.